A selection of T cell receptor beta chains follows, all from one sample in a study of cytomegalovirus exposure and HLA in healthy donors. Data came from immunoSEQ multiplex PCR; TCRdb stores just in-frame clones and leaves some out. The repertoire consists of some 110,000 clones, with roughly two thirds occurring once and the leading ten covering over 2%. Source material: PBMCs. All receptors come from a woman in her twenties or thirties in good health and CMV-seronegative. CDR3s include the opening cysteine and the closing phenylalanine or tryptophan. The order of the fields is D gene, V gene, CDR3 length, clone size, J gene, CDR3 protein, CDR3 DNA. D genes are given only for firm matches. Clone size is stated in some rows and not others, as once, few, many or a class when expanded.

d_gene: TRBD2; v_gene: TRBV14; len: 18; abundance: NA; j_gene: TRBJ2-7; CDR3aa: CASSPGTSGNPFLVEQYF; CDR3nt: TGTGCCAGCAGTCCAGGGACTAGCGGAAACCCCTTTTTGGTCGAGCAGTACTTC
d_gene: NA; v_gene: TRBV29-1; len: 12; abundance: NA; j_gene: TRBJ1-1; CDR3aa: CSVGVRGTEAFF; CDR3nt: TGCAGCGTTGGGGTAAGGGGCACTGAAGCTTTCTTT
d_gene: TRBD2; v_gene: TRBV5-1; len: 16; abundance: few; j_gene: TRBJ2-1; CDR3aa: CASSWGLAGGPPEQFF; CDR3nt: TGCGCCAGCAGCTGGGGACTAGCGGGAGGACCCCCCGAGCAGTTCTTC
d_gene: NA; v_gene: TRBV27; len: 15; abundance: NA; j_gene: TRBJ2-1; CDR3aa: CASRMSYGGDNEQFF; CDR3nt: TGTGCCAGCAGAATGAGCTATGGCGGCGACAATGAGCAGTTCTTC
d_gene: NA; v_gene: TRBV21-1; len: 16; abundance: NA; j_gene: TRBJ2-1; CDR3aa: CASSKLGGELYNEQFF; CDR3nt: TGTGCCAGCAGCAAACTGGGGGGAGAGTTGTACAATGAGCAGTTCTTC
d_gene: TRBD2; v_gene: TRBV4-2; len: 14; abundance: NA; j_gene: TRBJ2-3; CDR3aa: CASEFGGSADTQYF; CDR3nt: TGTGCCAGCGAATTTGGCGGGAGCGCAGATACGCAGTATTTT
d_gene: TRBD2; v_gene: TRBV27; len: 12; abundance: NA; j_gene: TRBJ2-7; CDR3aa: CASSTSGYEQYF; CDR3nt: TGTGCCAGCTCGACTAGCGGGTACGAGCAGTACTTC
d_gene: TRBD2; v_gene: TRBV2; len: 14; abundance: NA; j_gene: TRBJ2-5; CDR3aa: CASRDRGGGETQYF; CDR3nt: TGTGCCAGCAGGGATCGGGGGGGTGGAGAGACCCAGTACTTC
d_gene: TRBD2; v_gene: TRBV27; len: 16; abundance: NA; j_gene: TRBJ2-1; CDR3aa: CASSPLAGGTNNEQFF; CDR3nt: TGTGCCAGCAGTCCCCTAGCGGGAGGAACCAACAATGAGCAGTTCTTC
d_gene: NA; v_gene: TRBV25-1; len: 14; abundance: once; j_gene: TRBJ2-5; CDR3aa: CASSLGGRVETQYF; CDR3nt: TGTGCCAGCTCCCTCGGGGGGCGAGTAGAGACCCAGTACTTC
d_gene: TRBD2; v_gene: TRBV7-2; len: 16; abundance: NA; j_gene: TRBJ2-1; CDR3aa: CASSLLGLAGGYEQFF; CDR3nt: TGTGCCAGCAGCTTGCTGGGACTAGCGGGAGGATATGAGCAGTTCTTC
d_gene: NA; v_gene: TRBV19; len: 15; abundance: few; j_gene: TRBJ1-5; CDR3aa: CASSILTGNNQPQHF; CDR3nt: TGTGCCAGTAGTATTTTAACAGGAAATAATCAGCCCCAGCATTTT
d_gene: NA; v_gene: TRBV5-5; len: 13; abundance: few; j_gene: TRBJ2-7; CDR3aa: CASSEDNSYEQYF; CDR3nt: TGTGCCAGCAGCGAGGATAACTCCTACGAGCAGTACTTC
d_gene: TRBD1; v_gene: TRBV2; len: 15; abundance: NA; j_gene: TRBJ1-2; CDR3aa: CASRGEDRTLYGYTF; CDR3nt: TGTGCCAGCAGGGGCGAGGACAGGACCCTCTATGGCTACACCTTC
d_gene: TRBD2; v_gene: TRBV7-2; len: 12; abundance: NA; j_gene: TRBJ2-1; CDR3aa: CASSITSDEQFF; CDR3nt: TGTGCCAGCAGCATTACTAGCGATGAGCAGTTCTTC
d_gene: TRBD1; v_gene: TRBV19; len: 14; abundance: NA; j_gene: TRBJ1-1; CDR3aa: CASKMDRGVTEAFF; CDR3nt: TGTGCCAGTAAGATGGACAGGGGAGTAACTGAAGCTTTCTTT
d_gene: TRBD1; v_gene: TRBV9; len: 15; abundance: NA; j_gene: TRBJ2-7; CDR3aa: CASSTRTGDSSRVYF; CDR3nt: TGTGCCAGCAGCACCCGGACAGGGGACTCCTCACGGGTGTACTTC
d_gene: NA; v_gene: TRBV2; len: 13; abundance: NA; j_gene: TRBJ1-5; CDR3aa: CASSGGSNQPQHF; CDR3nt: TGTGCCAGCAGCGGGGGGTCTAATCAGCCCCAGCATTTT
d_gene: NA; v_gene: TRBV7-9; len: 16; abundance: NA; j_gene: TRBJ2-4; CDR3aa: CASSLSGTGTKNIQYF; CDR3nt: TGTGCCAGCAGCTTAAGCGGCACAGGGACCAAAAACATTCAGTACTTC
d_gene: TRBD1; v_gene: TRBV6-5; len: 14; abundance: NA; j_gene: TRBJ1-1; CDR3aa: CASKPGQRNTEAFF; CDR3nt: TGTGCCAGCAAGCCGGGACAGCGGAACACTGAAGCTTTCTTT
d_gene: NA; v_gene: TRBV7-9; len: 14; abundance: few; j_gene: TRBJ1-1; CDR3aa: CASSRAGGGTEAFF; CDR3nt: TGTGCCAGCAGCAGAGCGGGGGGAGGAACTGAAGCTTTCTTT
d_gene: TRBD1; v_gene: TRBV30; len: 14; abundance: NA; j_gene: TRBJ1-2; CDR3aa: CAWSVNRGPGGYTF; CDR3nt: TGTGCCTGGAGTGTGAACAGGGGGCCAGGTGGCTACACCTTC
d_gene: TRBD1; v_gene: TRBV6-5; len: 13; abundance: NA; j_gene: TRBJ2-5; CDR3aa: CASSYRDRETQYF; CDR3nt: TGTGCCAGCAGTTACCGGGACAGAGAGACCCAGTACTTC
d_gene: TRBD1; v_gene: TRBV28; len: 16; abundance: NA; j_gene: TRBJ2-7; CDR3aa: CASSSSQGIFLFEQYF; CDR3nt: TGTGCCAGCAGTTCATCACAGGGGATATTTTTGTTTGAGCAGTACTTC
d_gene: NA; v_gene: TRBV2; len: 16; abundance: NA; j_gene: TRBJ2-7; CDR3aa: CASSATEQGRPFEQYF; CDR3nt: TGTGCCAGCAGTGCGACTGAGCAGGGAAGACCCTTCGAGCAGTACTTC
d_gene: NA; v_gene: TRBV7-9; len: 14; abundance: NA; j_gene: TRBJ2-5; CDR3aa: CASSIDSPRETQYF; CDR3nt: TGTGCCAGCAGCATAGACAGTCCAAGGGAGACCCAGTACTTC
d_gene: NA; v_gene: TRBV15; len: 15; abundance: few; j_gene: TRBJ2-5; CDR3aa: CATSRGRGGRETQYF; CDR3nt: TGTGCCACCAGCAGAGGGCGGGGAGGCAGGGAGACCCAGTACTTC
d_gene: TRBD2; v_gene: TRBV28; len: 15; abundance: NA; j_gene: TRBJ2-1; CDR3aa: CASTPPGLRTHEQFF; CDR3nt: TGTGCCAGCACACCTCCGGGACTACGAACTCATGAGCAGTTCTTC